The clone carrying this T cell receptor beta chain turned up a few times. Its antigen remains unidentified. These data come from a study of T cells after yellow fever vaccination. In the study overall: When fractions had low cell numbers, they were prepared with SMART-Seq v4 Ultra Low Input.

TCRdb redid the calling of the 5' RACE reads with MiXCR, one entry per CDR3 protein. The repertoire holds hundreds of thousands of distinct CDR3 sequences, with around an eighth as singletons. Study conclusions and caveats: The booster saw the reappearance of most primary-vaccination clones (nearly 98% CD4, almost 90% CD8). A faster peak, day 5 versus 15, was reached by the weaker secondary response. Among all clonotypes, a small share was observed in both CD4 and CD8 compartments.

The sample was PBMCs, taken on the day of the yellow fever booster vaccination. This clonotype originated in a young man who received the YFV17D yellow fever vaccine.

DNA for the CDR3: TGTGCCAGCAGCTTGGTGGCAGGAGAGGGTTATGAGCAGTTCTTC. Translating gives CASSLVAGEGYEQFF. The rearrangement links TRBV9 to TRBJ2-1; D is possibly TRBD2 (5 bases). The CDR3 contains 15 residues. Germline V gene data show CDR1 as SGDLS and CDR2 as YYNGEE. Trimming removed 4 bases at V and 8 bases at J, with 19 bases between.